Presented here are 10 T cell receptor beta chains from one specimen sequenced in a study of human T cells and chemical hapten exposure. TCRdb independently ran MiXCR on the RACE reads; one entry per CDR3 protein. The sample holds fewer than 200,000 distinct CDR3 sequences, under 25% seen once. The sample's time point: patch test 1, 2 weeks after DPC sensitization. Documented treatment: therapeutic diphenylcyclopropenone sensitization with weekly scalp DPC. This specimen consisted of whole blood, obtained in connection with sensitization to the hapten diphenylcyclopropenone (DPC). All receptors come from a woman between 45 and 60 years old with alopecia areata. Some clones in this sample may be carry-over from other donors' samples.

The chain is built from TRBV6-2 or TRBV6-3 and TRBJ1-2, with a tentative D call TRBD1 (5 bases). Between the trimmed V and J ends, which lost 2 bases and 4 bases, there was a span of 11 bases. Germline V gene sequence: CDR1 MNHEY, CDR2 SVGEGT. CDR3 length: 14 amino acids. The CDR3 nucleotides are TGTGCCAGCAGTTACGTGGGGGGAGCCTATGGCTACACCTTC. It encodes CASSYVGGAYGYTF.

In its sample, this clonotype was seen a few times. The chain recombines TRBV7-9 with TRBJ1-1; D gene ambiguous. Germline CDR1 is SEHNR and CDR2 is FQNEAQ (reference sequence). Trimming took off 5 bases at V and 0 bases at J, with 10 bases between the two ends. This CDR3 is 14 amino acids long. Written as DNA, the CDR3 is TGTGCCAGCAGCCTCCTGGGCTTGAACACTGAAGCTTTCTTT. This codes for CASSLLGLNTEAFF.

The sample holds a few counts of this clonotype. The chain has TRBV2 and TRBJ2-6, with 7 bases lining up with TRBD1. V was clipped by 7 bases and J by 2 bases; unmatched bases: 5. The CDR3 has 15 residues. Germline V gene lookup returns CDR1 SNHLY and CDR2 FYNNEI. CDR3 sequence (DNA): TGTGCCAGCACCCAAGACAGGGCTGGGGCCAACGTCCTGACTTTC. Its protein product is CASTQDRAGANVLTF.

This chain uses TRBV11-2 with TRBJ2-2; a possible D gene is TRBD2 (6 bases). Trimming stripped 1 base from V and 1 base from J, with 10 bases between. This CDR3 comprises 16 residues. The germline CDR1 and CDR2 sequences are SGHAT and FQNNGV. CDR3 residues: CASSLGARGNTGELFF. The CDR3 region has the DNA TGTGCCAGCAGCTTAGGAGCGCGGGGGAACACCGGGGAGCTGTTTTTT.

The chain has TRBV18 and TRBJ2-1; D unclear. Germline loops: CDR1 KGHSH, CDR2 LQKENI. The V end was cut by 3 bases, the J end by 4 bases, with 19 bases between. This CDR3 is built from 17 residues. The CDR3 DNA is TGTGCCAGCTCACCCCTGACAACCGAAATCGGTTACAATGAGCAGTTCTTC. It is translated as CASSPLTTEIGYNEQFF.

The chain has TRBV3-1 and TRBJ2-6, with D maybe TRBD2 (6 bases). The CDR3 is made up of 17 amino acids. Germline loops: CDR1 LGHDT, CDR2 YNNKEL (reference sequence). The ends were cut back, 0 bases at V and 2 bases at J, with 11 bases in the middle. This CDR3 is CASSQETGLAGANVLTF. In nucleotides, the CDR3 is TGTGCCAGCAGCCAAGAAACGGGACTCGCTGGGGCCAACGTCCTGACTTTC. Using reference TRBV3-1 and TRBJ2-6 for the parts outside the CDR3, the full variable domain is DTAVSQTPKYLVTQMGNDKSIKCEQNLGHDTMYWYKQDSKKFLKIMFSYNNKELIINETVPNRFSPKSPDKAHLNLHINSLELGDSAVYFCASSQETGLAGANVLTFGAGSRLTVL.

A few counts support this clonotype. The rearrangement uses TRBV27 and TRBJ1-5, with 8 bases fitting TRBD1. Germline V gene lookup returns CDR1 MNHEY and CDR2 SMNVEV (reference sequence). V shed 6 bases, J shed 3 bases, and the junction held 4 bases outside the gene matches. The CDR3 length is 14 residues. CDR3 in amino acids: CASSETGVNQPQHF. The CDR3 DNA is TGTGCCAGCAGCGAGACAGGGGTCAATCAGCCCCAGCATTTT.

The rearrangement joins TRBV5-1 to TRBJ2-2; the D is unclear. Looked up from germline, CDR1 is SGHRS and CDR2 is YFSETQ. V was pared by 3 bases and J by 1 base, with 7 bases between. The CDR3 loop spans 14 amino acids. The CDR3 spells CASSSIKNTGELFF. Here the CDR3 DNA reads TGCGCCAGCAGCTCCATTAAGAACACCGGGGAGCTGTTTTTT.

This rearrangement joins TRBV30 to TRBJ2-5; perhaps TRBD2 as D (5 bases). CDR3 length: 13 residues. Trimming pared 4 bases from V and 7 bases from J, leaving 16 bases between. Germline V gene lookup returns CDR1 GTSNPN and CDR2 SVGIG (reference sequence). CDR3 DNA sequence: TGTGCCTGGACCGCGGGCCCCACGGGGACCCAGTACTTC. Amino acids: CAWTAGPTGTQYF.

This clonotype has more than one count but fewer than ten. V is TRBV3-1 and J is TRBJ2-3; D is possibly TRBD1 (5 bases). The CDR3 has 14 residues. The germline CDR1 and CDR2 sequences are LGHDT and YNNKEL (reference sequence). Trimming shortened V by 2 bases and J by 5 bases, and 11 bases separated the two germline ends. The CDR3 DNA is TGTGCCAGCAGCCAACAAGGGGTGGGAGATACGCAGTATTTT. Its translation is CASSQQGVGDTQYF.